Detailed here is one TCR beta chain. What it recognizes is unknown. CDR3 length: 14 amino acids. V lost 2 bases and J lost 5; bases outside the gene matches: 2. CDR1 and CDR2 (germline): SGHNT, YYREEE (reference sequence). Primers targeted 54 TRBV and 13 TRBJ segments. The protocol was immunoSEQ multiplex PCR, while the TCRdb copy is restricted to in-frame clones and leaves out a portion. This table holds about 89,000 clones, about 89% found once. The sample is drawn from a study of T cell repertoires and HLA-DP antigens. Study overall: A couple of male donors and one female donor spanned ages 18-to-29 through 60-to-69. Overall study findings and caveats: Pre-culture clonality, approximately 0.04, was far below sorted CD137+ clonality of 0.3 to 0.4.

The receptor's source is a man aged 45 to 65 in good health and CMV-seronegative. V usage is TRBV5-4 and J usage is TRBJ2-7; 12 bases line up with TRBD2. Sample: CD4+ T cells from PBMCs. Written as DNA, the CDR3 is TGTGCCAGCAGCTTTCGGACTAGCGGGAACGAGCAGTACTTC. It encodes CASSFRTSGNEQYF.